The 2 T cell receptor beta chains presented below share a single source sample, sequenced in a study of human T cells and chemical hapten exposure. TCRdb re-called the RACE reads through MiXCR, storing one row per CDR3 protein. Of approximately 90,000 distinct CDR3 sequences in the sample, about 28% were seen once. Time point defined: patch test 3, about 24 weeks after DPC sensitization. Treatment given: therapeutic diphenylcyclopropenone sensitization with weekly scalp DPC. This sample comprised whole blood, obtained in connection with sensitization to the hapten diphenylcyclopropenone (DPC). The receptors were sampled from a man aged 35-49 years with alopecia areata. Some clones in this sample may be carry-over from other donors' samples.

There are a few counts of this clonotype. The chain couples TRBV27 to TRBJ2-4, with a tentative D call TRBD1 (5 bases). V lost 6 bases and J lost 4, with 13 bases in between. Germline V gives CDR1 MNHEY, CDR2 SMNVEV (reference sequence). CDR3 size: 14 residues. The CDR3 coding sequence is TGTGCCAGCAGCAAAACAGGTTTTAAAAACATTCAGTACTTC. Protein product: CASSKTGFKNIQYF.

CDR3 region: CASSGSYSNQPQHF. The CDR3 bases are TGTGCCAGCAGTGGGAGTTATAGCAATCAGCCCCAGCATTTT. This sequence joins TRBV2 and TRBJ1-5; D is ambiguous. Germline assignment: CDR1 SNHLY and CDR2 FYNNEI. The CDR3 is 14 amino acids. The V end lost 4 bases, the J end lost 0 bases, and 7 bases lay between the germline ends.